This entry describes one T cell receptor (beta chain). As originally analysed: It was from reference gene primer amplification that nucleated cell counts were estimated. Produced via immunoSEQ multiplex PCR; TCRdb's table is partial and in-frame only. V and J calls and clone size are given by that table; D and trimming were obtained from the DNA. The sample has more than 80,000 clones, about 71% seen once. Germline V gene sequence: CDR1 MNHEY, CDR2 SMNVEV (reference sequence). This CDR3 comprises 18 residues. The V segment lost 0 bases and the J segment 0 bases; nucleotides outside the gene matches: 8. The data belong to a study of blood T cell repertoires in COVID-19. Study background: Collection of acute and convalescent COVID-19 samples took place in the United States, Italy and Spain. PBMCs, B-cell-depleted T cells, or T cells were the source of the cDNA or gDNA that made up the material.

The rearrangement uses TRBV27 and TRBJ2-3, with 8 bases aligning to TRBD2. The sample consisted of peripheral blood. The TCR originated in a woman aged 55-70 years in a cohort sampled during active or convalescent COVID-19. In DNA, the CDR3 is TGTGCCAGCAGTTTATCCCCGGGGGGGATTTCTAGCACAGATACGCAGTATTTT. This sequence encodes CASSLSPGGISSTDTQYF.